This T cell receptor beta chain came from a study of graft-versus-host responses after intestinal transplantation. Whole-study context: Recipients were given multivisceral, liver-intestinal, or isolated intestinal transplants. The whole recipient group had anti-thymocyte globulin induction followed by tacrolimus and steroids for roughly three years.

Data came from immunoSEQ multiplex PCR; TCRdb stores just in-frame clones and leaves some out. The sample holds approximately 88,000 clones; about 95% are singletons and the top ten take approximately 0.2%. V lost 3 bases, J lost 7 bases, and 6 bases stayed unmatched. This CDR3 has 15 amino acids. In germline, CDR1 is MDHEN, CDR2 SYDVKM. Overall study findings and caveats: The recipient marrow held GvH clones, and some of them showed up first in ileum or blood.

In the case of this clone: Its specificity is not known.

This TCR was recovered from a human donor who was the organ donor for an intestinal transplant. The V and J genes are TRBV28 and TRBJ1-1; 12 bases align to TRBD1. This specimen was unstimulated CD4+ T cells sorted from spleen or lymph node cells, taken before transplant. CDR3 in DNA: TGTGCCAGCAGTTTGGGACAGGGGGCTCGGGGTGAAGCTTTCTTT. Its protein is CASSLGQGARGEAFF.